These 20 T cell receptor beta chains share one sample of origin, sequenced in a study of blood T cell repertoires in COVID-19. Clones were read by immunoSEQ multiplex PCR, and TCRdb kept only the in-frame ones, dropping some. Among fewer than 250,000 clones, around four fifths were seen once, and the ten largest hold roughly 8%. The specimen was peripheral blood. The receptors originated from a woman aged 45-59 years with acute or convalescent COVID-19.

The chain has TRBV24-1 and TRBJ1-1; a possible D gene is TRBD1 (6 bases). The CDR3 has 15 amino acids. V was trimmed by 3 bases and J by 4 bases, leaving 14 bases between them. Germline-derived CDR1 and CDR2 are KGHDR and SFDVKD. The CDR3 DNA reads TGTGCCACCAGTGATCCCACACAGGGCAGCACTGAAGCTTTCTTT. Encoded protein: CATSDPTQGSTEAFF.

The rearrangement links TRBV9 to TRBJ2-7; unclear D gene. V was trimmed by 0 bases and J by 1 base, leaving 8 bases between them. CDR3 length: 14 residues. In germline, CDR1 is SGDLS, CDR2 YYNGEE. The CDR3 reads CASSVAVGSYEQYF. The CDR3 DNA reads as TGTGCCAGCAGCGTAGCTGTCGGGTCCTACGAGCAGTACTTC.

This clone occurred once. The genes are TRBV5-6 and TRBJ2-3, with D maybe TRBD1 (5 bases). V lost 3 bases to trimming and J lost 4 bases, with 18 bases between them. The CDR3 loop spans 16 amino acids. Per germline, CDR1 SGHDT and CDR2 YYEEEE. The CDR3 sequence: CASSSAGPGLSDTQYF. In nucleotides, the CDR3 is TGTGCCAGCAGCTCCGCCGGGCCAGGGCTCTCAGATACGCAGTATTTT.

CDR3 sequence: CATSDSSGRAREQYF. In nucleotides, the CDR3 is TGTGCCACCAGTGATTCTAGCGGGAGGGCCCGGGAGCAGTACTTC. The V gene is TRBV24-1, the J gene TRBJ2-7; 12 nucleotides line up with TRBD2. There are 15 residues in the CDR3. After removal of 2 bases from V and 7 bases from J, the junction contained 5 bases not matched to a gene. Germline V lookup: CDR1 KGHDR, CDR2 SFDVKD.

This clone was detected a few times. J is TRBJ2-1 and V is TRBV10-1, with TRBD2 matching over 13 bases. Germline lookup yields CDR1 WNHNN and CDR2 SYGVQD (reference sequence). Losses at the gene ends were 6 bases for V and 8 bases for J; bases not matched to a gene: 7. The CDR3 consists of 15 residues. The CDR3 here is CASSTGLAGRDEQFF. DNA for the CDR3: TGCGCCAGCAGCACGGGACTAGCGGGAAGGGATGAGCAGTTCTTC.

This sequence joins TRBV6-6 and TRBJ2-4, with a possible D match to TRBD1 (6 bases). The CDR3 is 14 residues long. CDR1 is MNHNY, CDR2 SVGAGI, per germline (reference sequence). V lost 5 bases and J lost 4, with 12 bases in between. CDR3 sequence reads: CASSRGDTKNIQYF. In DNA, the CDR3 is TGTGCCAGCAGTAGAGGGGACACAAAAAACATTCAGTACTTC.

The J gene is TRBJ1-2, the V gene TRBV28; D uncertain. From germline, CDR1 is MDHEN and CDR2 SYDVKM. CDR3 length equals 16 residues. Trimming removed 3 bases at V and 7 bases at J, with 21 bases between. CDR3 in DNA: TGTGCCAGCAGTTTCCTCGTCCGGGGAGGAGGTTCTGGCTACACCTTC. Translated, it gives CASSFLVRGGGSGYTF.

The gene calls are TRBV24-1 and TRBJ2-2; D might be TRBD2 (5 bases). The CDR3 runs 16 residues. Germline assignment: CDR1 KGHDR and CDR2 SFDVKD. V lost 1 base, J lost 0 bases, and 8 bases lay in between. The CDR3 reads CATSDLRDTNTGELFF. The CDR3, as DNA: TGTGCCACCAGTGATTTACGGGATACGAACACCGGGGAGCTGTTTTTT.

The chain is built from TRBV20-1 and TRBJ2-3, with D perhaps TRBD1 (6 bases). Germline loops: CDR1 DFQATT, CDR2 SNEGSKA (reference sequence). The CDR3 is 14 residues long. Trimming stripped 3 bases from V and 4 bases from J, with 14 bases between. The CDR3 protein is CSASRARGADTQYF. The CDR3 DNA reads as TGCAGTGCTAGTCGGGCCAGGGGTGCAGATACGCAGTATTTT.

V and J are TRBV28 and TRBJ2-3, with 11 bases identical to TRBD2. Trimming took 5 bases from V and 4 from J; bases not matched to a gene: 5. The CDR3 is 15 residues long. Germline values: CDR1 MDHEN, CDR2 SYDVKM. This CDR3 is CASSLSGRAADTQYF. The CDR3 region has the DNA TGTGCCAGCAGTCTTAGCGGGAGGGCCGCAGATACGCAGTATTTT.

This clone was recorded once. The chain's CDR3 is CATGLAGRDTQYF. The DNA for the CDR3 is TGTGCCACGGGACTAGCGGGACGAGATACGCAGTATTTT. The chain uses TRBV5-4 and TRBJ2-3; TRBD2 aligns across 13 bases. V trimming: 9 bases; J trimming: 5 bases; junction bases outside the gene matches: 3. The V gene's germline CDR1 is SGHNT and CDR2 YYREEE (reference sequence). CDR3 size: 13 residues. Variable domain in full (rest from reference TRBV5-4 and TRBJ2-3): ETGVTQSPTHLIKTRGQQVTLRCSSQSGHNTVSWYQQALGQGPQFIFQYYREEENGRGNFPPRFSGLQFPNYSSELNVNALELDDSALYLCATGLAGRDTQYFGPGTRLTVL.

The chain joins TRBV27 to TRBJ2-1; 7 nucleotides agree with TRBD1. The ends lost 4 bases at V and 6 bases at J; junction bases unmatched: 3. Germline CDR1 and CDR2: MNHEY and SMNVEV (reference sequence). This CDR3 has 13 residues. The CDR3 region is CASSWGQLNEQFF. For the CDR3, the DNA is TGTGCCAGCAGTTGGGGACAGCTCAATGAGCAGTTCTTC.

CDR3 in amino acids: CASREGQGRTEAFF. CDR3 DNA sequence: TGTGCCAGCAGGGAGGGACAGGGGCGGACTGAAGCTTTCTTT. This rearrangement joins TRBV6-5 to TRBJ1-1; TRBD1 aligns across 10 bases. This CDR3 contains 14 residues. After removal of 6 bases from V and 5 bases from J, the junction contained 6 bases not matched to a gene. The V gene's germline CDR1 is MNHEY and CDR2 SVGAGI.

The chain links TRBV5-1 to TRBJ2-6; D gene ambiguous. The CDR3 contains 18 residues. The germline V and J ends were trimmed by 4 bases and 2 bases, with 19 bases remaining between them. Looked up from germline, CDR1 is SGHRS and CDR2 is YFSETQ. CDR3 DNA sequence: TGCGCCAGCAGCCCCCCCACGTTGATGAGTACTGGGGCCAACGTCCTGACTTTC. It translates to CASSPPTLMSTGANVLTF.

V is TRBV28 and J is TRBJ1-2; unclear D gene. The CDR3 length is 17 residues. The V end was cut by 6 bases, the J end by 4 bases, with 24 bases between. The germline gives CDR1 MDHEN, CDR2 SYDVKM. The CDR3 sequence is CASSPNPGADWGYGYTF. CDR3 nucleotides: TGTGCCAGCAGCCCCAATCCGGGAGCCGATTGGGGCTATGGCTACACCTTC.

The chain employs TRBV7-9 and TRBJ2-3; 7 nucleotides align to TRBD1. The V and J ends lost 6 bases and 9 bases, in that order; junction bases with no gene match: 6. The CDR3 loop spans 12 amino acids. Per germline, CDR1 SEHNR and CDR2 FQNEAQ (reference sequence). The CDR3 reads CASRSDRDTQYF. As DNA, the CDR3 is TGTGCCAGCAGATCCGACAGGGACACGCAGTATTTT.

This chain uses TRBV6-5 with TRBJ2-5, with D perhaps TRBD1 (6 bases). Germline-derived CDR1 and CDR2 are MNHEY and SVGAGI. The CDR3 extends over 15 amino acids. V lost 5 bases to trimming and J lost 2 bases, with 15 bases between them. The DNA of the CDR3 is TGTGCCAGCAGTCGGACAGTTATCTCTCAAGAGACCCAGTACTTC. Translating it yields CASSRTVISQETQYF.

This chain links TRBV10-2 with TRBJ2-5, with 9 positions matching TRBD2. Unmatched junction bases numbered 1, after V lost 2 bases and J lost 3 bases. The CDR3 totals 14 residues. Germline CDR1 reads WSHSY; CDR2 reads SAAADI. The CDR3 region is CASSELAGKETQYF. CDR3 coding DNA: TGCGCCAGCAGTGAGCTAGCGGGAAAAGAGACCCAGTACTTC.

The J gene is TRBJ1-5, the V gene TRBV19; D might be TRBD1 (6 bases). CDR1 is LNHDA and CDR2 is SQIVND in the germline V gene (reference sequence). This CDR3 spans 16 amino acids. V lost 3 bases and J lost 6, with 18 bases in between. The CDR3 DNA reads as TGTGCCAGTAGTATTGGGTACAGGGAGATTCTTCAGCCCCAGCATTTT. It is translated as CASSIGYREILQPQHF.

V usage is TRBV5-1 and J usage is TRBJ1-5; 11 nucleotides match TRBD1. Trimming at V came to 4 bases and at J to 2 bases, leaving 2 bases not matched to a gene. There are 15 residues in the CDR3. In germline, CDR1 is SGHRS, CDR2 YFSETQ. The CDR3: CASSPGQGGNQPQHF. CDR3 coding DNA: TGCGCCAGCAGCCCGGGACAGGGGGGCAATCAGCCCCAGCATTTT.